This T cell receptor (beta chain) derives from a study of T cells after yellow fever vaccination. This CDR3 is built from 12 residues. The V and J ends lost 0 bases and 5 bases respectively, with 4 bases between them. Germline V gene data show CDR1 as SGHDT and CDR2 as YYEEEE. Study observations and caveats: CD4 and CD8 compartments shared a small share of clonotypes, likely from convergent recombination.

Notes on this clonotype: The antigen remains undetermined.

TCRdb re-called the 5' RACE reads with MiXCR, one entry per CDR3 protein. The profile covers approximately 120,000 distinct CDR3 sequences, with almost 9% appearing a single time and almost 40% taken by the ten largest. This chain joins TRBV5-6 and TRBJ2-3; no clear D. The specimen was CD8+ T cells sorted from PBMCs, collected on the day of the yellow fever booster vaccination. The clonotype comes from a young man who received the YFV17D yellow fever vaccine. The CDR3 coding sequence is TGTGCCAGCAGCTTGGTGCAAGATACGCAGTATTTT. Protein sequence: CASSLVQDTQYF.